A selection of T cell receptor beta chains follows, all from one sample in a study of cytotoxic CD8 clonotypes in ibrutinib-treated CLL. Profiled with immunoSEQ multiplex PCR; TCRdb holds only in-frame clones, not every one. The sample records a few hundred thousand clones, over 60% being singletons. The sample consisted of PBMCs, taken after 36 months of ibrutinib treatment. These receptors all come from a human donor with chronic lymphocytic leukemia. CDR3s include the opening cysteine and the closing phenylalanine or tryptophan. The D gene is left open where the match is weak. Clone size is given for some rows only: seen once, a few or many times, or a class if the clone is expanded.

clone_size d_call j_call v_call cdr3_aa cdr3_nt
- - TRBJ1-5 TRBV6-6 CASSYMEHRGQHF TGTGCCAGCAGTTACATGGAGCACCGAGGGCAGCATTTT
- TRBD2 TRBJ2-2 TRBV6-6 CASSNPAGGNTGELFF TGTGCCAGCAGTAACCCAGCGGGAGGGAACACCGGGGAGCTGTTTTTT
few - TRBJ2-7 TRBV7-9 CASSLAVMGGASAYEQYF TGTGCCAGCAGCTTAGCGGTAATGGGGGGCGCATCTGCCTACGAGCAGTACTTC
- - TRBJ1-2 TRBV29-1 CSGIPSDTRDNYGYTF TGCAGCGGGATACCCTCGGACACCAGAGACAACTATGGCTACACCTTC
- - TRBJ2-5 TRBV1 CTSSHSGPQETQYF TGCACCAGCAGCCACTCGGGACCGCAAGAGACCCAGTACTTC
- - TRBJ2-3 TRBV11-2 CASSSPGPSTDTQYF TGTGCCAGCAGCTCACCGGGACCCAGCACAGATACGCAGTATTTT
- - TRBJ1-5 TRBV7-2 CASSERDSNQPQHF TGTGCCAGCAGCGAAAGGGATAGCAATCAGCCCCAGCATTTT
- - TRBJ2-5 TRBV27 CASSFGASSQETQYF TGTGCCAGCAGTTTTGGTGCAAGCAGTCAAGAGACCCAGTACTTC
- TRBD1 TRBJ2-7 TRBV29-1 CSGSGTEAYEQYF TGCAGCGGTTCCGGGACAGAGGCCTACGAGCAGTACTTC
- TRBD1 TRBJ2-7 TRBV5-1 CASSGQSSDEQYF TGCGCCAGCTCGGGACAGAGCTCTGATGAGCAGTACTTC
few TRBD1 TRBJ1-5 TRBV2 CASSEEGTGANLF TGTGCCAGCAGTGAAGAAGGGACAGGGGCCAATCTTTTT
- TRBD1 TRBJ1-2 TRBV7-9 CASSLATSVTGVSGYTF TGTGCCAGCAGCTTAGCAACCTCCGTGACAGGGGTCTCTGGCTACACCTTC
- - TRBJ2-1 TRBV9 CASTYNEQFF TGTGCCAGCACCTACAATGAGCAGTTCTTC
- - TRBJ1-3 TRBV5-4 CASSFRRPAGGNTIYF TGTGCCAGCAGCTTTCGGCGCCCGGCGGGCGGAAACACCATATATTTT
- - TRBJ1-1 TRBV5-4 CASRTMGFSEAFF TGTGCCAGCAGGACCATGGGATTCTCTGAAGCTTTCTTT
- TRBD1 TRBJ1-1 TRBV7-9 CASSPTGGLGTEAFF TGTGCCAGCAGCCCGACAGGGGGCTTGGGCACTGAAGCTTTCTTT
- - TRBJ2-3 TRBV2 CASSDFGQYTITDTQYF TGTGCCAGCAGTGACTTTGGGCAGTATACGATCACAGATACGCAGTATTTT
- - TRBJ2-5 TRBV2 CASSFRGMYQETQYF TGTGCCAGCAGTTTCAGGGGCATGTACCAAGAGACCCAGTACTTC
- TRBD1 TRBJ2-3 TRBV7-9 CASSLGTVSTDTQYF TGTGCCAGCAGCCTAGGGACAGTCAGCACAGATACGCAGTATTTT
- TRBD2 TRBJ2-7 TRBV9 CASSGSGRAGYEQYF TGTGCCAGCAGCGGTAGCGGGAGGGCCGGGTACGAGCAGTACTTC
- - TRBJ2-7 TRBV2 CASSEPDWGFYEQYF TGTGCCAGCAGTGAACCCGACTGGGGTTTCTACGAGCAGTACTTC
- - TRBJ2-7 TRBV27 CASSSRGSPTYEQYF TGTGCCAGCAGTTCCCGGGGGAGCCCTACCTACGAGCAGTACTTC
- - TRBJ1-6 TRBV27 CASRRVGNSPLHF TGTGCCAGCAGGCGGGTGGGAAATTCACCCCTCCACTTT
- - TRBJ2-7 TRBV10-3 CAISSPYDSLVHEQYF TGTGCCATCAGTAGCCCCTATGACAGCCTAGTCCACGAGCAGTACTTC
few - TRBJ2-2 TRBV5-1 CASTLVMNTGELFF TGCGCCAGCACCTTGGTAATGAACACCGGGGAGCTGTTTTTT
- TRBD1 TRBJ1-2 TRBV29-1 CSAPRTGGYGYTF TGCAGCGCCCCTCGGACAGGCGGCTATGGCTACACCTTC
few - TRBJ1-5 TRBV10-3 CATRTGNLGQPQHF TGTGCCACACGTACGGGGAATCTGGGTCAGCCCCAGCATTTT
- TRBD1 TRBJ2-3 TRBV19 CASSIGGTGADTQYF TGTGCCAGTAGTATAGGAGGGACAGGGGCAGATACGCAGTATTTT
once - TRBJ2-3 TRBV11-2 CASSRSPPDTQYF TGTGCCAGCAGCCGGAGCCCCCCAGATACGCAGTATTTT
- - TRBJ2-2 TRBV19 CASSSRHSSANTGELFF TGTGCCAGTAGTTCCAGACATTCTTCGGCGAACACCGGGGAGCTGTTTTTT
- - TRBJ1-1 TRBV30 CAWVRQDRNTEAFF TGTGCCTGGGTGAGACAGGACCGGAACACTGAAGCTTTCTTT
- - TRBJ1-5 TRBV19 CASSIAGSSNQPQHF TGTGCCAGTAGTATAGCGGGGAGCAGCAATCAGCCCCAGCATTTT
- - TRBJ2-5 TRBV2 CASSVRETQYF TGTGCCAGCAGTGTTCGGGAGACCCAGTACTTC
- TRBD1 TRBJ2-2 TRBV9 CASSGPTGVNTGELFF TGTGCCAGCAGCGGTCCGACAGGGGTTAACACCGGGGAGCTGTTTTTT
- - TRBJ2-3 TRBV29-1 CSVGELQNTQYF TGCAGCGTGGGGGAGTTACAAAATACGCAGTATTTT
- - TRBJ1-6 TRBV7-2 CASQPPGWGHSPLHF TGTGCCAGCCAGCCCCCCGGCTGGGGCCATTCACCCCTCCACTTT
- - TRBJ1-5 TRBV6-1 CASSEKVATFIRNQPQHF TGTGCCAGCAGTGAAAAAGTGGCCACCTTCATTCGCAATCAGCCCCAGCATTTT
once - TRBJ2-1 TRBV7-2 CASNIGYWAPYNEQFF TGTGCCAGCAACATAGGGTACTGGGCCCCCTACAATGAGCAGTTCTTC
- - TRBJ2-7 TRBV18 CASSPGRSSYEQYF TGTGCCAGCTCACCAGGCCGGAGCTCCTACGAGCAGTACTTC
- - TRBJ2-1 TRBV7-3 CASSLGTANNEQFF TGTGCCAGCAGCTTAGGAACGGCTAACAATGAGCAGTTCTTC
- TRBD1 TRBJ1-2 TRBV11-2 CASSLGTGGRDNYGYTF TGTGCCAGCAGCCTCGGGACAGGTGGGAGGGATAACTATGGCTACACCTTC
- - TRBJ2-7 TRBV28 CASRETGTYEQYF TGTGCCAGCAGGGAGACGGGCACCTACGAGCAGTACTTC
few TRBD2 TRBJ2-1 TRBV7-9 CASSSGLGGINEQFF TGTGCCAGCAGCTCGGGACTAGGCGGAATTAATGAGCAGTTCTTC
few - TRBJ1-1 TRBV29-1 CSVNRVNTEAFF TGCAGCGTGAACAGGGTGAACACTGAAGCTTTCTTT